These T cell receptor beta chains were read from a single sample in a study of blood T cells in healthy people across ages. TCRdb processed the 5' RACE reads anew with MiXCR; each CDR3 protein has one entry. The data show 550,000 to 600,000 distinct CDR3 sequences, 27% seen once. Sequencing was done on a sample of blood. The receptors shown here come from a woman between 70 and 85 years old in good health. The CDR3 runs from the conserved cysteine through the conserved F or W. D genes are given only for firm matches. A row's size may be missing; if present it is once, few, many or a size class.

clone_size,v_call,j_call,d_call,cdr3_nt,cdr3_aa
.,TRBV10-3,TRBJ2-1,TRBD2,TGTGCCATGGCCGGGGGGGAGATTCACAATGAGCAGTTCTTC,CAMAGGEIHNEQFF
.,TRBV12-3/TRBV12-4,TRBJ1-5,.,TGTGCCAGCAGTCCCCGGATGGATGAGGGCATTAATCAGCCCCAGCATTTT,CASSPRMDEGINQPQHF
.,TRBV7-9,TRBJ1-2,TRBD1,TGTGCCAGCAGCTTAATAAGCCGAGGGACAGGGTTTGTCTATGGCTACACCTTC,CASSLISRGTGFVYGYTF
.,TRBV2,TRBJ2-7,.,TGTGCCAGCAGTTACGATTGGGAGCAGTACTTC,CASSYDWEQYF
few,TRBV29-1,TRBJ1-2,.,TGCAGCCTGACTCGACAGAATTATGGCTACACCTTC,CSLTRQNYGYTF
few,TRBV9,TRBJ2-4,.,TGTGCCAGCAGCGCCCGCATGACAGGCCTAGGAGCCAAAAACATTCAGTACTTC,CASSARMTGLGAKNIQYF
.,TRBV28,TRBJ2-7,.,TGTGCCAGCAGTACAGGGAACATTGGTTACGAGCAGTACTTC,CASSTGNIGYEQYF
.,TRBV5-1,TRBJ1-6,TRBD1,TGCGCCAGCAGCGGACAGGGGGTTTCACCCCTCCACTTT,CASSGQGVSPLHF
few,TRBV6-2/TRBV6-3,TRBJ2-5,TRBD2,TGTGCCAGCAGTCCTAGCGGGGGCAGAACCCAGTACTTC,CASSPSGGRTQYF
few,TRBV7-2,TRBJ1-1,.,TGTGCCGGCAGCCGCCAGGGCGCCCCTGAAGCTTTCTTT,CAGSRQGAPEAFF
few,TRBV6-2/TRBV6-3,TRBJ2-5,TRBD1,TGTGCCAGCTCGTTTAGACAGGGGGAAGAGACCCAGTACTTC,CASSFRQGEETQYF
.,TRBV6-2/TRBV6-3,TRBJ1-5,.,TGTGCCAGCAGTTGGGACGGGCAGCTCAATCAGCCCCAGCATTTT,CASSWDGQLNQPQHF
few,TRBV12-3/TRBV12-4,TRBJ1-4,.,TGTGCCAGCAGTCCCCCGCGGGGTGAAAAACTGTTTTTT,CASSPPRGEKLFF
.,TRBV4-3,TRBJ1-4,.,TGCGCCAGCAGCCAAAGGGCACATAGAGAAAAACTGTTTTTT,CASSQRAHREKLFF